Below are 25 T cell receptor beta chains sequenced from a single sample in a study of T cell changes during pregnancy in multiple sclerosis. Data came from immunoSEQ multiplex PCR; TCRdb stores just in-frame clones and leaves some out. The table lists roughly 57,000 clones, roughly nine tenths of them singletons, with approximately 3% in the top ten. The sample in question was CD8+ T cells from peripheral blood mononuclear cells, obtained before pregnancy. The receptors shown here come from a female donor with multiple sclerosis, enrolled in a pregnancy study.

This clone was detected once. This chain joins TRBV6-6 and TRBJ1-1; 8 bases are shared with TRBD1. The CDR3 contains 16 residues. From germline, CDR1 is MNHNY and CDR2 SVGAGI (reference sequence). Losses at the gene ends were 2 bases for V and 3 bases for J; bases not matched to a gene: 8. The CDR3, as DNA: TGTGCCAGCAGTTACGTTCAGGGGGCAGGAGACACTGAAGCTTTCTTT. It is translated as CASSYVQGAGDTEAFF.

The V gene is TRBV4-1, the J gene TRBJ2-7; the D gene is possibly TRBD1 (6 bases). Trimming pared 4 bases from V and 5 bases from J, leaving 6 bases between. Germline-derived CDR1 and CDR2 are MGHRA and YSYEKL. This CDR3 comprises 11 residues. The CDR3 DNA follows: TGCGCCAGCAGCCCAGGGGACGAGCAGTACTTC. It specifies CASSPGDEQYF.

The chain joins TRBV27 to TRBJ1-2; TRBD1 matches at 9 bases. The CDR3 consists of 15 residues. Germline values: CDR1 MNHEY, CDR2 SMNVEV (reference sequence). J was trimmed by 8 bases and V by 5 bases; bases with no gene match: 12. The CDR3 region has the DNA TGTGCCAGCAGTACCGCGGGACAGGGTACGGGGGGCTACACCTTC. Amino acids: CASSTAGQGTGGYTF.

The rearrangement links TRBV5-8 to TRBJ1-4, with D uncertain. CDR3 size: 15 residues. Germline lookup yields CDR1 SGHTS and CDR2 YDEGEE. V was trimmed by 1 base and J by 4 bases, leaving 11 bases between them. The CDR3 bases are TGTGCCAGCAGCTTGATTGGAGGAATTAATGAAAAACTGTTTTTT. This sequence encodes CASSLIGGINEKLFF.

The rearrangement joins TRBV5-5 to TRBJ2-7; D may be TRBD2 (5 bases). The CDR3 length is 15 residues. The V gene's germline CDR1 is SGHKS and CDR2 YYEKEE (reference sequence). V was clipped by 0 bases and J by 3 bases, with 13 bases between them. The CDR3 DNA follows: TGTGCCAGCAGCTTGGTGATCGGGGATTTCTACGAGCAGTACTTC. Protein sequence: CASSLVIGDFYEQYF.

V and J are TRBV19 and TRBJ2-7, with 9 bases identical to TRBD1. V lost 3 bases, J lost 7 bases, and 7 bases stayed unmatched. Germline V gene data show CDR1 as LNHDA and CDR2 as SQIVND (reference sequence). The CDR3 contains 14 residues. The CDR3 nucleotides read TGTGCCAGTAGTATGGGGACAGGGATGAGTGAGCAGTACTTC. This codes for CASSMGTGMSEQYF.

This chain connects TRBV4-2 to TRBJ2-2; 7 bases align to TRBD1. This CDR3 spans 18 amino acids. Germline lookup yields CDR1 LGHNA and CDR2 YNFKEQ. The V and J ends lost 0 bases and 2 bases, in that order; junction bases with no gene match: 9. CDR3 sequence (DNA): TGTGCCAGCAGCCAAGATTTACCCGGGACAGCTAACACCGGGGAGCTGTTTTTT. It yields the protein CASSQDLPGTANTGELFF.

The rearrangement uses TRBV27 and TRBJ2-5; TRBD2 aligns across 8 bases. The V gene's germline CDR1 is MNHEY and CDR2 SMNVEV (reference sequence). This CDR3 spans 15 amino acids. V lost 3 bases, J lost 7 bases, and 10 bases stayed unmatched. The CDR3 DNA reads as TGTGCCAGCAGTTTCGGAGTAGCGGGGCTATCGACCCAGTACTTC. Amino acids: CASSFGVAGLSTQYF.

J is TRBJ2-1 and V is TRBV9; 7 bases line up with TRBD1. The CDR3 is made up of 12 amino acids. V shed 3 bases, J shed 7 bases, and the junction held 1 base outside the gene matches. Germline lookup yields CDR1 SGDLS and CDR2 YYNGEE. This chain's CDR3 is CASSAQGNEQFF. In nucleotides, the CDR3 is TGTGCCAGCAGCGCACAGGGGAATGAGCAGTTCTTC.

This rearrangement joins TRBV5-4 to TRBJ1-2, with a possible D match to TRBD1 (6 bases). The CDR3 spans 14 residues. Trimming shortened V by 4 bases and J by 4 bases, and 14 bases separated the two germline ends. Germline-derived CDR1 and CDR2 are SGHNT and YYREEE (reference sequence). In DNA form, the CDR3 reads TGTGCCAGCAGCCCCAGGGGATCGAGCTATGGCTACACCTTC. Translation gives CASSPRGSSYGYTF.

This clone was seen more than once but under ten times. This sequence joins TRBV10-2 and TRBJ1-2; perhaps TRBD1 as D (6 bases). Germline V gives CDR1 WSHSY, CDR2 SAAADI. The V and J ends lost 6 bases and 6 bases respectively, with 17 bases between them. This CDR3 is 14 amino acids long. As DNA, the CDR3 is TGCGCCAGCAGGAACAGGCAGGGGATTGATGGCTACACCTTC. Translating it yields CASRNRQGIDGYTF.

V is TRBV4-3 and J is TRBJ2-7; D uncertain. The germline CDR1 and CDR2 sequences are LGHNA and YSLEER. This CDR3 spans 13 amino acids. Between the trimmed V and J ends, which lost 1 base and 3 bases, there was a span of 7 bases. CDR3 bases: TGCGCCAGCAGCCAAGCAGTCTTCTACGAGCAGTACTTC. It is translated as CASSQAVFYEQYF.

The chain has TRBV7-3 and TRBJ2-6; 8 bases map to TRBD2. V dropped 1 base and J dropped 4; count of bases not matched to a gene: 6. CDR3 size: 17 residues. Germline lookup yields CDR1 SGHTA and CDR2 FQGTGA. The CDR3 protein is CASSLNGGAAGANVLTF. As DNA, the CDR3 is TGTGCCAGCAGCTTAAACGGGGGGGCCGCCGGGGCCAACGTCCTGACTTTC.

The chain employs TRBV6-6 and TRBJ1-5; 9 bases line up with TRBD1. Germline lookup yields CDR1 MNHNY and CDR2 SVGAGI (reference sequence). CDR3 length equals 14 residues. J was trimmed by 6 bases and V by 2 bases; bases with no gene match: 2. CDR3 coding DNA: TGTGCCAGCAGTTACGACAGGGGGAGTCAGCCCCAGCATTTT. The encoded protein is CASSYDRGSQPQHF.

The genes are TRBV18 and TRBJ2-2; 7 nucleotides match TRBD1. Per the germline V gene, CDR1 is KGHSH and CDR2 is LQKENI. The CDR3 totals 14 residues. Trimming at V came to 8 bases and at J to 2 bases, leaving 5 bases not matched to a gene. This CDR3 is CASPDRTNTGELFF. CDR3 in DNA: TGTGCCAGCCCGGACAGGACCAACACCGGGGAGCTGTTTTTT.

The chain couples TRBV11-2 to TRBJ2-7; the match to TRBD1 covers 9 bases. The CDR3 is made up of 15 amino acids. V dropped 3 bases and J dropped 3; count of bases not matched to a gene: 6. Per the germline V gene, CDR1 is SGHAT and CDR2 is FQNNGV. The CDR3 DNA reads TGTGCCAGCAGCTTCTTACAGGGGGCTAGCTACGAGCAGTACTTC. Its translation is CASSFLQGASYEQYF.

The V and J genes are TRBV11-2 and TRBJ1-1; D remains ambiguous. The germline gives CDR1 SGHAT, CDR2 FQNNGV. There are 16 residues in the CDR3. V dropped 5 bases and J dropped 7 bases, with 23 bases sitting between them. Here the CDR3 DNA reads TGTGCCAGCAGCCCTCGTACGGGGTGGGAGCTGAATGAAGCTTTCTTT. The encoded protein is CASSPRTGWELNEAFF.

DNA for the CDR3: TGTGCCAGCAGTCGGGGCGGGGTCTCCTACAATGAGCAGTTCTTC. It yields the protein CASSRGGVSYNEQFF. The V and J genes are TRBV6-4 and TRBJ2-1; TRBD2 is a possible D gene (6 bases). Germline assignment: CDR1 MRHNA and CDR2 SNTAGT. Trimming took 5 bases from V and 0 from J, leaving 11 bases between them. The CDR3 has 15 amino acids.

The chain combines TRBV5-1 with TRBJ2-3; D unclear. The length of the CDR3 is 11 residues. Trimming removed 7 bases from V and 6 bases from J, with 9 bases in between. The germline V gene encodes CDR1 SGHRS and CDR2 YFSETQ. The CDR3 nucleotides are TGCGCCAGCGGGCCGTTGGATACGCAGTATTTT. Protein sequence: CASGPLDTQYF.

Points on this clone: Other DNA variants within this sample encode the same CDR3. This chain uses TRBV9 with TRBJ1-6; the D gene is possibly TRBD1 (5 bases). CDR1 and CDR2 (germline): SGDLS, YYNGEE. The V and J ends lost 0 bases and 9 bases respectively, with 10 bases between them. The CDR3 is made up of 14 amino acids. The CDR3 here is CASSVGGGRSPLHF. DNA for the CDR3: TGTGCCAGCAGCGTAGGGGGGGGTCGTTCACCCCTCCACTTT.

The chain recombines TRBV5-4 with TRBJ2-3; tentative D call: TRBD2 (7 bases). CDR3 size: 16 residues. Trimming took off 5 bases at V and 0 bases at J, with 16 bases between the two ends. In germline, CDR1 is SGHNT, CDR2 YYREEE (reference sequence). Here the CDR3 DNA reads TGTGCCAGCAGGGGAGGGGGAGGGGTGAGCACAGATACGCAGTATTTT. Translating gives CASRGGGGVSTDTQYF.

This chain links TRBV13 with TRBJ1-1; D ambiguous. CDR1 is PRHDT and CDR2 is FYEKMQ in the germline V gene (reference sequence). The V end was cut by 7 bases, the J end by 4 bases, with 16 bases between. The CDR3 runs 14 residues. The CDR3 loop is CASMEGTVTTEAFF. For the CDR3, the DNA is TGTGCCAGCATGGAGGGAACTGTGACCACTGAAGCTTTCTTT.

This sequence joins TRBV13 and TRBJ1-2; D remains unclear. V lost 5 bases and J lost 4, with 17 bases in between. This CDR3 region has 15 residues. CDR1 and CDR2 (germline): PRHDT, FYEKMQ (reference sequence). CDR3 sequence reads: CASSTYRSLAYGYTF. The CDR3 DNA sequence: TGTGCCAGCAGCACCTACAGAAGTCTCGCCTATGGCTACACCTTC. The full variable domain, with the rest looked up from reference TRBV13 and TRBJ1-2, is AAGVIQSPRHLIKEKRETATLKCYPIPRHDTVYWYQQGPGQDPQFLISFYEKMQSDKGSIPDRFSAQQFSDYHSELNMSSLELGDSALYFCASSTYRSLAYGYTFGSGTRLTVV.

The chain couples TRBV27 to TRBJ2-5; TRBD2 might be the D (6 bases). V lost 1 base, J lost 1 base, and 10 bases lay in between. CDR3 length: 15 residues. Germline V gene lookup returns CDR1 MNHEY and CDR2 SMNVEV (reference sequence). CDR3 residues: CASSLLAGGQETQYF. The CDR3 DNA reads as TGTGCCAGCAGTTTATTGGCCGGGGGCCAAGAGACCCAGTACTTC.

The V gene is TRBV2, the J gene TRBJ1-2; 7 nucleotides match TRBD1. Losses at the gene ends were 6 bases for V and 9 bases for J; bases not matched to a gene: 7. The CDR3 contains 12 residues. Germline V gene lookup returns CDR1 SNHLY and CDR2 FYNNEI. The CDR3 DNA sequence: TGTGCCAGCAGAGAGGGACAGTGGCGCTACACCTTC. Translation: CASREGQWRYTF.